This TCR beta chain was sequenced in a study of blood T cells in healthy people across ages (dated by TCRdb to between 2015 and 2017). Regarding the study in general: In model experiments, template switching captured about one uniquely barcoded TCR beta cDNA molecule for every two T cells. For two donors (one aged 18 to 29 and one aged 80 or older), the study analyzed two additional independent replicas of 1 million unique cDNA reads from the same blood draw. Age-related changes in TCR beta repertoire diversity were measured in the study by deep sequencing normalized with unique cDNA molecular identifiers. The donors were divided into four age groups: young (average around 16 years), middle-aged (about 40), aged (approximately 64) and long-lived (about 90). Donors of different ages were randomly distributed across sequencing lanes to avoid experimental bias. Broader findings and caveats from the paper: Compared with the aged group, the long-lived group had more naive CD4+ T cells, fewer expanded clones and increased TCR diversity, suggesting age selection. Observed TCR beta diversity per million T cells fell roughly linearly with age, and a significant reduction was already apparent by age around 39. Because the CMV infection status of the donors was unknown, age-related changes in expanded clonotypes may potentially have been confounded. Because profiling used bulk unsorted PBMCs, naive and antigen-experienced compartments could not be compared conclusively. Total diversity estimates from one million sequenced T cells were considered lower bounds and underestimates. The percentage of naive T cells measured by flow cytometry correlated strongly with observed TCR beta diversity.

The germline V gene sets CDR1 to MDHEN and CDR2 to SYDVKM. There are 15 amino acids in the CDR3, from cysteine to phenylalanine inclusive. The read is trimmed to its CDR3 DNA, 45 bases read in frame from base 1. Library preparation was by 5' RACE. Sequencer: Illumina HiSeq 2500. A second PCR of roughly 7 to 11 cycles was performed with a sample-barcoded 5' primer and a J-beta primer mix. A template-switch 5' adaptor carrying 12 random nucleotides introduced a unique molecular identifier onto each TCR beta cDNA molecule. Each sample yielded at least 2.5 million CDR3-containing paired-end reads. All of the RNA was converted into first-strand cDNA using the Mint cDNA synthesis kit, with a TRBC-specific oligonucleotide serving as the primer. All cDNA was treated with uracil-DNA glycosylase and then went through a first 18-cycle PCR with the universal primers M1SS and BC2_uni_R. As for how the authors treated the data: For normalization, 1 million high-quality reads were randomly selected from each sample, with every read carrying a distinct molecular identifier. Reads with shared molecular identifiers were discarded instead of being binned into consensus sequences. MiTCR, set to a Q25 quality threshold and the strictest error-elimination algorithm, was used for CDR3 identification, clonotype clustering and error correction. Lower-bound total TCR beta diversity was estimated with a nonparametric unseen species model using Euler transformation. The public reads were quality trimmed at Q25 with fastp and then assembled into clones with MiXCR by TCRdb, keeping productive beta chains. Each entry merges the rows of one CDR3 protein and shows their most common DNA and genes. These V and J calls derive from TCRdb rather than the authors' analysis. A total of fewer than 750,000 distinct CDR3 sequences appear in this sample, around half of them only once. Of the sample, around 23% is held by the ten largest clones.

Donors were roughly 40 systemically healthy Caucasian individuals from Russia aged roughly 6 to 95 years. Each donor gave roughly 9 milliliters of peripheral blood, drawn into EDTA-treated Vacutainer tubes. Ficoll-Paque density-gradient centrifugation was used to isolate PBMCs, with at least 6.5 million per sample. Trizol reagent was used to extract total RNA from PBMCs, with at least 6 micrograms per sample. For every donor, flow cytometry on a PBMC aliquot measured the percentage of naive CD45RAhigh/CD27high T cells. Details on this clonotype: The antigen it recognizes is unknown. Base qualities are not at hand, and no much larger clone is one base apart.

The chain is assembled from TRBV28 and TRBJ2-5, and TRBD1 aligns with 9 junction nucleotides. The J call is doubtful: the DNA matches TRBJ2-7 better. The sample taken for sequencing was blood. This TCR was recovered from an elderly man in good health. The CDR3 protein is CASSLGQGKNYEQYF. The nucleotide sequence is TGTGCCAGCAGTTTAGGACAGGGGAAAAACTACGAGCAGTACTTC.